These T cell receptor beta chains were read from a single sample in a study of PD-L1 blockade in urothelial cancer. TCRdb keeps only in-frame clones here, not all; method: immunoSEQ multiplex PCR. The sample includes 120,000 or so clones, more than 75% of them seen just once. The sequenced sample was PBMCs, obtained around atezolizumab (anti-PD-L1) treatment. The receptors originated from a man aged 45 to 65 with urothelial cancer. Each CDR3 is given with its conserved first and last residue. Fields, in order: J gene, V gene, D gene, clone size, CDR3 protein, CDR3 DNA. D genes are given only for firm matches. Only some rows state a clone size, as once, few, many or a class for expanded clones.

j_call: TRBJ2-5; v_call: TRBV11-3; d_call: -; clone_size: -; cdr3_aa: CASSPRRGLGPETQYF; cdr3_nt: TGTGCCAGCAGCCCTAGGCGGGGCCTGGGTCCTGAGACCCAGTACTTC
j_call: TRBJ2-7; v_call: TRBV14; d_call: TRBD2; clone_size: -; cdr3_aa: CASSQVLAGVFEQYF; cdr3_nt: TGTGCCAGCAGCCAAGTTTTAGCGGGAGTCTTCGAGCAGTACTTC
j_call: TRBJ2-7; v_call: TRBV5-1; d_call: TRBD1; clone_size: -; cdr3_aa: CASSSPPTGRTYEQYF; cdr3_nt: TGCGCCAGCAGCTCACCTCCGACAGGGAGAACCTACGAGCAGTACTTC
j_call: TRBJ1-5; v_call: TRBV4-1; d_call: TRBD1; clone_size: -; cdr3_aa: CASSHRQGTHQPQHF; cdr3_nt: TGCGCCAGCAGCCACCGACAGGGAACGCATCAGCCCCAGCATTTT
j_call: TRBJ2-7; v_call: TRBV28; d_call: -; clone_size: -; cdr3_aa: CASSRGSYEQYF; cdr3_nt: TGTGCCAGCAGCCGCGGTTCCTACGAGCAGTACTTC
j_call: TRBJ1-5; v_call: TRBV5-8; d_call: TRBD1; clone_size: -; cdr3_aa: CASSFGTGHQPQHF; cdr3_nt: TGTGCCAGCAGCTTCGGGACAGGGCATCAGCCCCAGCATTTT
j_call: TRBJ2-5; v_call: TRBV5-1; d_call: TRBD1; clone_size: -; cdr3_aa: CASSLPGGKETQYF; cdr3_nt: TGCGCCAGCAGCTTGCCAGGGGGAAAAGAGACCCAGTACTTC
j_call: TRBJ1-2; v_call: TRBV7-9; d_call: -; clone_size: few; cdr3_aa: CASSTRSGSGYGYTF; cdr3_nt: TGTGCCAGCAGCACCCGGTCCGGTTCGGGCTATGGCTACACCTTC
j_call: TRBJ2-1; v_call: TRBV7-3; d_call: TRBD2; clone_size: few; cdr3_aa: CASSRSSGTYNEQFF; cdr3_nt: TGTGCCAGCAGCCGGAGTAGCGGGACCTACAATGAGCAGTTCTTC
j_call: TRBJ1-3; v_call: TRBV5-4; d_call: -; clone_size: -; cdr3_aa: CASSLRGGRNTIYF; cdr3_nt: TGTGCCAGCAGCTTGAGGGGGGGAAGAAACACCATATATTTT
j_call: TRBJ1-2; v_call: TRBV28; d_call: TRBD1; clone_size: few; cdr3_aa: CASSRQGVYGYTF; cdr3_nt: TGTGCCAGCAGCCGACAGGGGGTCTATGGCTACACCTTC
j_call: TRBJ2-2; v_call: TRBV27; d_call: -; clone_size: few; cdr3_aa: CASSSPDYTGELFF; cdr3_nt: TGTGCCAGCAGTTCCCCAGACTACACCGGGGAGCTGTTTTTT
j_call: TRBJ2-7; v_call: TRBV4-2; d_call: TRBD2; clone_size: -; cdr3_aa: CASSQVGGGGISYEQYF; cdr3_nt: TGTGCCAGCAGCCAAGTTGGGGGCGGGGGGATCTCCTACGAGCAGTACTTC
j_call: TRBJ2-1; v_call: TRBV9; d_call: -; clone_size: -; cdr3_aa: CASSVVVGKGYEQFF; cdr3_nt: TGTGCCAGCAGCGTAGTAGTCGGCAAGGGGTATGAGCAGTTCTTC
j_call: TRBJ2-2; v_call: TRBV5-1; d_call: -; clone_size: -; cdr3_aa: CASSLSTLGNTGELFF; cdr3_nt: TGCGCCAGCAGCCTTAGCACCCTCGGAAACACCGGGGAGCTGTTTTTT
j_call: TRBJ2-1; v_call: TRBV5-1; d_call: TRBD2; clone_size: -; cdr3_aa: CASSLKAGENNEQFF; cdr3_nt: TGCGCCAGCAGCTTGAAGGCGGGAGAGAACAATGAGCAGTTCTTC
j_call: TRBJ2-1; v_call: TRBV4-2; d_call: -; clone_size: -; cdr3_aa: CASSQVSSGSYNEQFF; cdr3_nt: TGTGCCAGCAGCCAAGTGAGTAGTGGCTCCTACAATGAGCAGTTCTTC
j_call: TRBJ1-5; v_call: TRBV6-1; d_call: -; clone_size: -; cdr3_aa: CASSVDIQPQHF; cdr3_nt: TGTGCCAGCAGTGTGGACATCCAGCCCCAGCATTTT
j_call: TRBJ2-5; v_call: TRBV6-1; d_call: -; clone_size: -; cdr3_aa: CASSEAGATAGTQYF; cdr3_nt: TGTGCCAGCAGTGAAGCTGGTGCGACAGCTGGGACCCAGTACTTC
j_call: TRBJ1-1; v_call: TRBV11-3; d_call: -; clone_size: -; cdr3_aa: CASSLGGPNTEAFF; cdr3_nt: TGTGCCAGCAGCTTAGGAGGGCCGAACACTGAAGCTTTCTTT
j_call: TRBJ2-7; v_call: TRBV5-1; d_call: TRBD1; clone_size: -; cdr3_aa: CASSFGTGVPYEQYF; cdr3_nt: TGCGCCAGCAGCTTCGGGACAGGGGTACCCTACGAGCAGTACTTC
j_call: TRBJ2-1; v_call: TRBV7-8; d_call: -; clone_size: -; cdr3_aa: CASSLDYQTYNEQFF; cdr3_nt: TGTGCCAGCAGCCTAGACTACCAGACCTACAATGAGCAGTTCTTC
j_call: TRBJ2-5; v_call: TRBV11-2; d_call: TRBD2; clone_size: -; cdr3_aa: CASGAGDFQETQYF; cdr3_nt: TGTGCCAGCGGAGCGGGAGACTTCCAAGAGACCCAGTACTTC
j_call: TRBJ2-2; v_call: TRBV11-3; d_call: -; clone_size: -; cdr3_aa: CASSTLALAGELFF; cdr3_nt: TGTGCCAGCAGCACTCTAGCTCTCGCCGGGGAGCTGTTTTTT
j_call: TRBJ1-1; v_call: TRBV29-1; d_call: TRBD1; clone_size: -; cdr3_aa: CSVSYRGQDRTEAFF; cdr3_nt: TGCAGCGTATCGTACAGGGGTCAGGATCGGACTGAAGCTTTCTTT
j_call: TRBJ2-1; v_call: TRBV7-9; d_call: TRBD2; clone_size: once; cdr3_aa: CASSWVPGLVDNEQFF; cdr3_nt: TGTGCCAGCAGCTGGGTACCGGGACTAGTGGACAATGAGCAGTTCTTC
j_call: TRBJ2-3; v_call: TRBV27; d_call: -; clone_size: -; cdr3_aa: CASSLTAVAGPDTQYF; cdr3_nt: TGTGCCAGCAGTTTAACGGCAGTCGCAGGCCCAGATACGCAGTATTTT
j_call: TRBJ2-7; v_call: TRBV14; d_call: TRBD2; clone_size: -; cdr3_aa: CASSRTGRLSSAGDSYEQYF; cdr3_nt: TGTGCCAGCAGCCGTACGGGGCGACTAAGTTCAGCGGGGGACTCCTACGAGCAGTACTTC
j_call: TRBJ2-1; v_call: TRBV7-9; d_call: TRBD2; clone_size: -; cdr3_aa: CASSPPGLAGGPSYNEQFF; cdr3_nt: TGTGCCAGCAGCCCCCCCGGCCTAGCGGGAGGGCCATCCTACAATGAGCAGTTCTTC
j_call: TRBJ1-2; v_call: TRBV5-6; d_call: -; clone_size: -; cdr3_aa: CASSLANQGFGYTF; cdr3_nt: TGTGCCAGCAGCTTAGCGAATCAAGGCTTTGGCTACACCTTC
j_call: TRBJ2-7; v_call: TRBV5-1; d_call: -; clone_size: -; cdr3_aa: CASSFQAASAEAPREQYF; cdr3_nt: TGCGCCAGCAGCTTTCAGGCGGCTAGCGCCGAGGCTCCTCGGGAGCAGTACTTC
j_call: TRBJ2-3; v_call: TRBV18; d_call: TRBD2; clone_size: -; cdr3_aa: CASSPLAGGRTSTDTQYF; cdr3_nt: TGTGCCAGCTCACCTCTAGCGGGAGGTCGAACTAGCACAGATACGCAGTATTTT
j_call: TRBJ2-5; v_call: TRBV27; d_call: -; clone_size: -; cdr3_aa: CASSLLEETQYF; cdr3_nt: TGTGCCAGCAGTTTATTAGAAGAGACCCAGTACTTC
j_call: TRBJ1-1; v_call: TRBV28; d_call: TRBD1; clone_size: few; cdr3_aa: CASSSDRAAFF; cdr3_nt: TGTGCCAGCAGTTCGGACAGGGCAGCTTTCTTT
j_call: TRBJ1-2; v_call: TRBV29-1; d_call: TRBD1; clone_size: -; cdr3_aa: CSTRQGSNYGYTF; cdr3_nt: TGCAGCACGCGACAGGGGAGTAACTATGGCTACACCTTC
j_call: TRBJ2-5; v_call: TRBV5-1; d_call: -; clone_size: -; cdr3_aa: CASSLSDGSWETQYF; cdr3_nt: TGCGCCAGCAGCTTGTCGGACGGGAGCTGGGAGACCCAGTACTTC
j_call: TRBJ2-1; v_call: TRBV5-1; d_call: TRBD2; clone_size: -; cdr3_aa: CASSPGLAGGGTYNEQFF; cdr3_nt: TGCGCCAGCAGCCCCGGACTAGCGGGAGGCGGCACCTACAATGAGCAGTTCTTC